These T cell receptor beta chains were read from a single sample in a study of blood T cell repertoires in COVID-19. Assay: immunoSEQ multiplex PCR; the TCRdb copy retains only in-frame clones and omits some. The sample yields 150,000 to 200,000 clones, roughly nine tenths seen once. Sequenced input: peripheral blood. The receptors were sampled from a man aged 60-69 years with acute or convalescent COVID-19. CDR3s include the opening cysteine and the closing phenylalanine or tryptophan. Fields, in order: V gene, CDR3 length, CDR3 protein.

v_call: TRBV30
cdr3_length: 14
cdr3_aa: CAWSVPAGGDTQYF

v_call: TRBV4-3
cdr3_length: 16
cdr3_aa: CASSHGTSGGTYEQYF

v_call: TRBV7-3
cdr3_length: 13
cdr3_aa: CASSLWGEDTQYF

v_call: TRBV5-1
cdr3_length: 15
cdr3_aa: CASSSGFGPNEKLFF

v_call: TRBV6-5
cdr3_length: 14
cdr3_aa: CASSHRGGNTEAFF

v_call: TRBV2
cdr3_length: 17
cdr3_aa: CASSGVVQASGANVLTF

v_call: TRBV30
cdr3_length: 14
cdr3_aa: CAWSTGTGDSPLHF

v_call: TRBV7-9
cdr3_length: 16
cdr3_aa: CASSLAGTGGVGGYTF

v_call: TRBV5-4
cdr3_length: 14
cdr3_aa: CASSFGTGPGELFF

v_call: TRBV4-1
cdr3_length: 13
cdr3_aa: CASSQTEYTEAFF

v_call: TRBV5-1
cdr3_length: 16
cdr3_aa: CASSLGPGQYNSPLHF

v_call: TRBV30
cdr3_length: 13
cdr3_aa: CAWSLGPKETQYF

v_call: TRBV12-3/TRBV12-4
cdr3_length: 13
cdr3_aa: CASSPSGAYTQYF

v_call: TRBV12-5
cdr3_length: 15
cdr3_aa: CASGFRTGGKTEAFF

v_call: TRBV21-1
cdr3_length: 18
cdr3_aa: CASSNPWTGGTGANVLTF

v_call: TRBV24-1
cdr3_length: 15
cdr3_aa: CATSDFKGLTDTQYF

v_call: TRBV24-1
cdr3_length: 16
cdr3_aa: CATSTDRVSGANVLTF

v_call: TRBV11-2
cdr3_length: 15
cdr3_aa: CASSLGYSGSYGYTF

v_call: TRBV7-2
cdr3_length: 17
cdr3_aa: CASSLIQGYTYNSPLHF

v_call: TRBV6-5
cdr3_length: 15
cdr3_aa: CASSRDRPRSYEQYF

v_call: TRBV11-2
cdr3_length: 14
cdr3_aa: CASSPRVAGETQYF